This passage covers 17 T cell receptor beta chains from one sample sequenced in a study of read filtering for tumor transcriptome and immune sequencing. From around 0.4 ug of RNA, a library with molecular barcoded alpha/delta and beta/gamma adaptors was made. One entry per CDR3 protein results from TCRdb running MiXCR on the reads. The sample consists of 93,000 or so distinct CDR3 sequences, around a fifth of them appearing once. Specimen: a population of CD138-negative cells sorted from bone marrow. These receptors were obtained from a donor at least 40 years old with multiple myeloma.

Turning to this clonotype: This may stem from a read error, because a much larger clone lies one nucleotide away. V and J are TRBV20-1 and TRBJ1-5, with D possibly being TRBD1 (6 bases). This CDR3 has 15 amino acids. From germline, CDR1 is DFQATT and CDR2 SNEGSKA (reference sequence). Trimming shortened V by 8 bases and J by 2 bases, and 19 bases separated the two germline ends. CDR3 loop: CSTFKGGRGNQPQHF. As DNA, the CDR3 is TGCAGTACTTTCAAGGGGGGCCGGGGCAATCAGCCCCAGCATTTT.

Only a few counts were recorded for this clonotype. This rearrangement joins TRBV12-3 or TRBV12-4 to TRBJ1-2; TRBD1 is a possible D gene (6 bases). The CDR3 loop spans 13 amino acids. Trimming pared 4 bases from V and 6 bases from J, leaving 12 bases between. The CDR3: CASSSDRMNGYTF. Written as DNA, the CDR3 is TGTGCCAGCAGTTCTGACAGGATGAATGGCTACACCTTC.

This clonotype was recorded many times. The V call is TRBV5-4, the J call TRBJ2-1, with 8 bases matching TRBD1. The CDR3 has 16 amino acids. Trimming cost V 4 bases and J 4 bases; bases outside gene matches: 10. The germline gives CDR1 SGHNT, CDR2 YYREEE (reference sequence). The CDR3 reads CASSATGGIMYNEQFF. The CDR3 DNA is TGTGCCAGCAGCGCTACAGGGGGTATCATGTACAATGAGCAGTTCTTC.

In regard to this clonotype: A much larger clone sits a single nucleotide away, making a read error possible. The gene calls are TRBV2 and TRBJ1-2; 7 nucleotides agree with TRBD1. Germline CDR1 is SNHLY and CDR2 is FYNNEI. The CDR3 loop spans 15 amino acids. CDR3 nucleotide sequence: TGTGCCAGCCGAAGTTTAGGGGGCGCTGGCTATGGCTACCCCTTC. Translating it yields CASRSLGGAGYGYPF.

Of note for this clonotype: This sequence may be a read error, since a much larger clone differs from it by one base. V and J are TRBV28 and TRBJ1-5, with unresolved D. This CDR3 region has 13 residues. Looked up from germline, CDR1 is MDHEN and CDR2 is SYDVKM. Trimming removed 4 bases at V and 5 bases at J, with 9 bases between. The CDR3 DNA is TGTGCCAGCAGTTACCGGGAGGATCAGCCCCAGCATTTT. It translates to CASSYREDQPQHF.

A single count supports this clonotype. Given a far larger clone just one base away, this is likely a sequencing read error. This chain joins TRBV5-5 and TRBJ2-1; 8 bases map to TRBD2. After removal of 7 bases from V and 2 bases from J, the junction contained 11 bases not matched to a gene. CDR1 SGHKS and CDR2 YYEKEE come from the germline V gene (reference sequence). There are 16 residues in the CDR3. In nucleotides, the CDR3 is TGTGCCAGCGGCTCCCAAGCAGCGGGGGCCTACAATGAGCAGTTCTTC. Amino acid sequence: CASGSQAAGAYNEQFF.

This clonotype was picked up many times. The V and J genes are TRBV6-6 and TRBJ1-5, with no clear D. CDR3 size: 16 residues. Germline CDR1 is MNHNY and CDR2 is SVGAGI (reference sequence). Trimming took off 4 bases at V and 5 bases at J, with 18 bases between the two ends. DNA of the CDR3: TGTGCCAGCAGTTCCCCCGACACGATCCTTGATCAGCCCCAGCATTTT. Residues: CASSSPDTILDQPQHF.

This clonotype was counted at least ten times. The rearrangement joins TRBV19 to TRBJ2-1, with 11 positions matching TRBD2. V shed 6 bases and J 2 bases; nucleotides not matched to a gene: 3. Germline-derived CDR1 and CDR2 are LNHDA and SQIVND (reference sequence). This CDR3 has 15 amino acids. The CDR3 coding sequence is TGTGCCAGTAGACATAGCGGGGGGGCCTACAATGAGCAGTTCTTC. This sequence encodes CASRHSGGAYNEQFF.

This clonotype has ten or more counts. The gene calls are TRBV5-1 and TRBJ2-3, with a tentative D call TRBD2 (5 bases). V lost 1 base and J 0 bases, leaving 9 bases between the germline ends. CDR3 size: 15 residues. Germline loops: CDR1 SGHRS, CDR2 YFSETQ. The DNA for the CDR3 is TGCGCCAGCAGCTTGAGCGGTCAAAGCACAGATACGCAGTATTTT. Translating it yields CASSLSGQSTDTQYF.

This clonotype was seen at least ten times. The chain's CDR3 is CASSPAGGLGTQYF. The CDR3 nucleotides are TGTGCCAGCAGCCCAGCGGGGGGGCTCGGTACGCAGTATTTT. The J gene is TRBJ2-3, the V gene TRBV7-9; 10 bases are a match to TRBD2. This CDR3 is 14 amino acids long. The junction had 7 bases not matched to a gene; V was cut back by 5 bases and J by 8 bases. Germline V gene sequence: CDR1 SEHNR, CDR2 FQNEAQ (reference sequence). Full variable domain (remainder filled in from reference TRBV7-9 and TRBJ2-3): DTGVSQNPRHKITKRGQNVTFRCDPISEHNRLYWYRQTLGQGPEFLTYFQNEAQLEKSRLLSDRFSAERPKGSFSTLEIQRTEQGDSAMYLCASSPAGGLGTQYFGPGTRLTVL.

This clonotype was observed at least ten times. V usage is TRBV9 and J usage is TRBJ2-7; 15 positions agree with TRBD2. Germline V gives CDR1 SGDLS, CDR2 YYNGEE. Trimming took 3 bases from V and 0 from J; bases not matched to a gene: 13. There are 20 residues in the CDR3. In DNA form, the CDR3 reads TGTGCCAGCAGCGAACCCCCAGGGACTAGCGGGGGGAAAAGCTCCTACGAGCAGTACTTC. Translated: CASSEPPGTSGGKSSYEQYF.

This chain uses TRBV4-1 with TRBJ1-2, with no clear D. CDR3 length: 15 amino acids. Germline lookup yields CDR1 MGHRA and CDR2 YSYEKL. Trimming cost V 4 bases and J 5 bases, with 17 bases left between them. This CDR3 reads CASSLEAGRIYGYTF. CDR3 in DNA: TGCGCCAGCAGCCTCGAAGCTGGACGGATTTATGGCTACACCTTC.

This sequence joins TRBV12-3 or TRBV12-4 and TRBJ2-1; TRBD2 might be the D (6 bases). Trimming left V 4 bases short and J 7 bases short, with 14 bases between. CDR3 size: 14 residues. This CDR3 is CASSSRLVENEQFF. The CDR3 DNA sequence: TGTGCCAGCAGTTCCAGACTAGTAGAGAATGAGCAGTTCTTC.

To note about this clonotype: A far more abundant clone sits one base away, making this likely a read error. The conserved phenylalanine or tryptophan is not found at the CDR3 terminus, so this likely reflects a read error. The chain carries TRBV27 and TRBJ2-2; TRBD2 is a possible D gene (5 bases). The germline V and J ends were trimmed by 6 bases and 5 bases, with 10 bases remaining between them. Per the germline V gene, CDR1 is MNHEY and CDR2 is SMNVEV (reference sequence). This CDR3 is built from 13 residues. CDR3 DNA: TGTGCCAGCAGCCACAGAGGGACCGGGGAGCTGTTTCTT. Protein sequence: CASSHRGTGELFL.

This clonotype was seen more than once but under ten times. This rearrangement joins TRBV7-2 to TRBJ2-3, with D tentatively TRBD2 (5 bases). V lost 5 bases and J lost 6, with 12 bases in between. CDR3 length equals 13 residues. Germline V CDR1 and CDR2: SGHTA, FQGNSA. The CDR3 nucleotides read TGTGCCAGCAGCCTGACTAAGGTGGATACGCAGTATTTT. Its protein is CASSLTKVDTQYF.

Remarks on this clonotype: This sequence may be a read error, since a much larger clone differs from it by one base. It is likely a read error, because the conserved phenylalanine at the end of the CDR3 is missing. The CDR3: CASTPLSQVPEAFS. The DNA for the CDR3 is TGTGCCAGCACACCCCTTAGTCAGGTTCCTGAAGCTTTCTCT. The chain carries TRBV28 and TRBJ1-1; no clear D gene. Looked up from germline, CDR1 is MDHEN and CDR2 is SYDVKM. This CDR3 spans 14 amino acids. The V end was cut by 7 bases, the J end by 6 bases, with 18 bases between.

A note on this clonotype: One base away lies a much larger clone, so this may be a sequencing read error. The CDR3 region is CSAKWTGEQYF. CDR3 sequence (DNA): TGCAGTGCAAAGTGGACGGGTGAGCAGTACTTC. The J gene is TRBJ2-7, the V gene TRBV20-1, with D hard to call. V gave up 6 bases and J gave up 7 bases, with 13 bases separating them. Per germline, CDR1 DFQATT and CDR2 SNEGSKA (reference sequence). The CDR3 is 11 residues long.